This T cell receptor (beta chain) stems from a study of CD8+CD57+ T cells in acquired aplastic anemia. The germline V and J ends were trimmed by 3 bases and 0 bases, with 10 bases remaining between them. This CDR3 spans 15 amino acids. Germline CDR1 reads SGHRS; CDR2 reads YFSETQ. Remarks on this clonotype: A read error is the likely source, as a far larger clone sits one nucleotide away.

It was genomic DNA that served as the template for profiling TCR beta VDJ and CDR3. TCRdb called the reads again in MiXCR, with one record for every CDR3 protein. Altogether about 170,000 distinct CDR3 sequences are present, approximately 44% being singletons, with the ten largest covering under 1.2%. The rearrangement links TRBV5-1 to TRBJ2-1; possibly TRBD1 for D (5 bases). This clonotype originated in a human donor in good health. Sample: sorted CD4+, CD8+, or CD8+CD57+ T cells (not recorded which) from PBMCs. The DNA of the CDR3 is TGCGCCAGCAGCTGGGGCTCTAGCTCCTACAATGAGCAGTTCTTC. This codes for CASSWGSSSYNEQFF.